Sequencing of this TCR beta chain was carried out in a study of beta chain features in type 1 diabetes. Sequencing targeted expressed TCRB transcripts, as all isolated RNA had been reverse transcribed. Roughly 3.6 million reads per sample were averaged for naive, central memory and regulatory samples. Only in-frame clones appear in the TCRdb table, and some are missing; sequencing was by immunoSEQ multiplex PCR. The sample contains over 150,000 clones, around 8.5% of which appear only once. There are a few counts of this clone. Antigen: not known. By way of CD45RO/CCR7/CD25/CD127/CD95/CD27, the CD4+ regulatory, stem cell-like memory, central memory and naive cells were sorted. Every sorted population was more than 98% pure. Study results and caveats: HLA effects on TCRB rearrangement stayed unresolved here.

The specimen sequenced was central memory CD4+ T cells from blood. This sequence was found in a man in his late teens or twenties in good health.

The CDR3 spells CASSLQQGSYNEQFF. The CDR3, as DNA: TGTGCCAGCAGCTTGCAACAGGGGTCCTACAATGAGCAGTTCTTC. The genes are TRBV5-8 and TRBJ2-1, with 7 bases that match TRBD1. The junction had 2 bases not matched to a gene; V was cut back by 1 base and J by 1 base. Looked up from germline, CDR1 is SGHTS and CDR2 is YDEGEE. CDR3 size: 15 residues.